This paragraph reports one TCR beta chain. The CDR3 contains 14 residues. Germline-derived CDR1 and CDR2 are SGHNT and YYREEE (reference sequence). Between the trimmed V and J ends, which lost 0 bases and 3 bases, there was a span of 10 bases. This record comes from a study of cytomegalovirus exposure and HLA in healthy donors. TCRdb's table, derived via immunoSEQ multiplex PCR, lists solely in-frame clones and lacks some. The sample lists 85,000 to 120,000 clones; just under 95% were seen once. The sequence was collected from a woman aged 18 to 35 in good health and CMV-seronegative. Sequenced sample: PBMCs. The genes are TRBV5-4 and TRBJ2-7; D is possibly TRBD2 (5 bases). CDR3: CASSLGGKDYEQYF. The CDR3 DNA reads as TGTGCCAGCAGCTTGGGAGGGAAAGACTACGAGCAGTACTTC.